This TCR beta chain was recorded in a study of regulatory T cells in long-lasting Graves disease. CDR3 regions were amplified by Arm-PCR using iRepertoire HTBI primers to build TCR beta libraries. One entry per CDR3 protein, called by TCRdb with MiXCR from the multiplex PCR reads. The table lists 450,000 to 600,000 distinct CDR3 sequences, approximately 15% of them singletons, with about 10% in the top ten. V gave up 4 bases and J gave up 1 base; unmatched junction bases: 11. Germline lookup yields CDR1 SNHLY and CDR2 FYNNEI. The CDR3 sequence is 20 residues long. Time point indicated: newly diagnosed GD, antithyroid drugs for less than 3 months. RNA isolated from PBMCs was used to make the TCR library. Doctors identified Graves' disease using the American Thyroid Association guidelines. This sample was also put to use in a study of T cells in Graves' hyperthyroidism and ophthalmopathy. From that paper: Hyperthyroidism was newly diagnosed in patients aged 18 to 65 (duration under 2 months).

The sample here was peripheral blood mononuclear cells (PBMCs), taken at new diagnosis, from a patient treated with antithyroid drugs. This rearrangement joins TRBV2 to TRBJ2-6; 12 positions match TRBD1. This TCR derives from a man aged 25 to 40 with Graves disease. In DNA form, the CDR3 reads TGTGCCAGCAGTGGTGGGACAGGGGGCCCCACATCATCTGGGGCCAACGTCCTGACTTTC. Amino acids: CASSGGTGGPTSSGANVLTF. Full variable domain (missing parts from reference TRBV2 and TRBJ2-6): EPEVTQTPSHQVTQMGQEVILRCVPISNHLYFYWYRQILGQKVEFLVSFYNNEISEKSEIFDDQFSVERPDGSNFTLKIRSTKLEDSAMYFCASSGGTGGPTSSGANVLTFGAGSRLTVL.